This T cell receptor (beta chain) was captured by sequencing in a study of Graves' ophthalmopathy and Graves' hyperthyroidism. Study details: Samples of peripheral blood were obtained at initial diagnosis, prior to treatment of any kind. Study-wide results and caveats: Ophthalmopathy progression was predicted with 70.59% sensitivity and roughly 74% specificity.

About this clonotype itself: What it recognizes is unknown.

Amplification of TCR beta CDR3 regions used RNA transcripts. Following a first-round RT-PCR that used HTBI primers, a second-round multiplex PCR was carried out. From the multiplex PCR reads, TCRdb called clonotypes with MiXCR, one entry per CDR3 protein. The data show about 240,000 distinct CDR3 sequences, roughly 50% seen once. PBMCs were isolated from an approximately 10 ml sample of fresh peripheral blood. This sequence originates from an adult man with Graves' ophthalmopathy. The sequenced sample was peripheral blood.

CDR3 in amino acids: CATSDTGTGVSGTGELFF. As DNA, the CDR3 is TGTGCCACCAGTGACACCGGGACAGGGGTTTCTGGGACCGGGGAGCTGTTTTTT. V is TRBV24-1 and J is TRBJ2-2, with TRBD1 matching over 10 bases. The CDR3 contains 18 residues. V lost 4 bases, J lost 5 bases, and 12 bases stayed unmatched. Per the germline V gene, CDR1 is KGHDR and CDR2 is SFDVKD.